The 5 T cell receptor beta chains reported below all come from one sample, sequenced in a study of control samples from healthy donors and cancer patients. Method: immunoSEQ multiplex PCR; TCRdb's copy keeps in-frame clones and lacks some. The sample consists of some 140,000 clones, approximately 86% of them appearing once. The sequencing input was blood. Receptor source: a woman under 40 in good health.

The chain links TRBV6-5 to TRBJ2-1; tentative D call: TRBD1 (6 bases). This CDR3 spans 13 amino acids. V lost 6 bases to trimming and J lost 7 bases, with 13 bases between them. Germline V lookup: CDR1 MNHEY, CDR2 SVGAGI. The CDR3 nucleotides read TGTGCCAGCAGGGCCGGGACACTTAATGAGCAGTTCTTC. Residues: CASRAGTLNEQFF.

The rearrangement joins TRBV6-4 to TRBJ2-1; TRBD2 aligns across 7 bases. V was clipped by 0 bases and J by 10 bases; unmatched bases: 6. CDR1 MRHNA and CDR2 SNTAGT come from the germline V gene. The CDR3 is 14 residues long. The CDR3 bases are TGTGCCAGCAGTGACTCTAGCGGGTCTTCAGAGCAGTTCTTC. This codes for CASSDSSGSSEQFF.

The chain employs TRBV5-6 and TRBJ1-3; 8 bases line up with TRBD1. The CDR3 extends over 15 amino acids. CDR1 is SGHDT, CDR2 YYEEEE, per germline. Trimming at V came to 3 bases and at J to 8 bases, leaving 10 bases not matched to a gene. CDR3 bases: TGTGCCAGCAGCTCCCTGACAGGGGTAGAGCACACCATATATTTT. Its protein product is CASSSLTGVEHTIYF.

The chain links TRBV10-1 to TRBJ2-3; D is uncertain. V was shortened by 1 base and J by 5 bases, with 4 bases between the two germline ends. The CDR3 spans 12 residues. Germline CDR1 is WNHNN and CDR2 is SYGVQD (reference sequence). CDR3 sequence reads: CASSEYGDTQYF. For the CDR3, the DNA is TGCGCCAGCAGTGAGTACGGAGATACGCAGTATTTT.

The genes are TRBV28 and TRBJ2-5; the D is unclear. CDR1 and CDR2 from the germline V gene are MDHEN and SYDVKM. This CDR3 has 14 amino acids. With 3 bases removed from V and 5 bases from J, the gap between germline ends came to 13 bases. CDR3 DNA sequence: TGTGCCAGCAGTTTCTCGGACCATTGGGAGACCCAGTACTTC. This gives the protein CASSFSDHWETQYF. The variable domain in full, completed from reference TRBV28 and TRBJ2-5, reads DVKVTQSSRYLVKRTGEKVFLECVQDMDHENMFWYRQDPGLGLRLIYFSYDVKMKEKGDIPEGYSVSREKKERFSLILESASTNQTSMYLCASSFSDHWETQYFGPGTRLLVL.